This TCR beta chain was identified during a study of identical twins. The CDR3 totals 12 residues. Trimming removed 0 bases at V and 6 bases at J, with 4 bases between. Germline CDR1 and CDR2: SGHKS and YYEKEE (reference sequence). TCRdb reanalysed the 5' RACE reads using MiXCR and keeps one entry per CDR3 protein. The sample has around 250,000 distinct CDR3 sequences, approximately 11% seen once. These same data were also listed under a study on yellow fever vaccine responses in identical twins.

Sequences were obtained from memory (CD45RO+) T cells sorted from blood. This TCR derives from a woman younger than 35 in good health. This chain links TRBV5-5 with TRBJ2-1; D unresolved. CDR3 in DNA: TGTGCCAGCAGCTTGGGAACCAATGAGCAGTTCTTC. Encoded protein: CASSLGTNEQFF.